This is a list of T cell receptor beta chains from one sample in a study of blood T cell repertoires in COVID-19. TCRdb's table, derived via immunoSEQ multiplex PCR, lists solely in-frame clones and lacks some. The repertoire includes some 120,000 clones, less than 90% of them detected once, and about 12% sits in the top ten. Input material: peripheral blood. Receptors were obtained from a woman aged 30 to 39 who had recovered from COVID-19. The conserved cysteine and the conserved F or W are not part of the CDR3 here.

cdr3_aa: ASSSIILTSRGGSGNTIY
v_call: TRBV28
j_call: TRBJ1-3

cdr3_aa: ASSSDRVGYT
v_call: TRBV12-3/TRBV12-4
j_call: TRBJ1-2

cdr3_aa: ASTLGRASSDEQF
v_call: TRBV9
j_call: TRBJ2-1

cdr3_aa: ASTPGLAGAYEQY
v_call: TRBV6-5
j_call: TRBJ2-7

cdr3_aa: ASSLGTSGGASYNEQF
v_call: TRBV5-8
j_call: TRBJ2-1

cdr3_aa: ASSIWTDPSGEQY
v_call: TRBV28
j_call: TRBJ2-7

cdr3_aa: ASSPNTYEQY
v_call: TRBV5-1
j_call: TRBJ2-7

cdr3_aa: ASIPTHVGAPEAF
v_call: TRBV27
j_call: TRBJ1-1

cdr3_aa: ASRLAGESEQF
v_call: TRBV6-5
j_call: TRBJ2-1

cdr3_aa: ASSVGQVNEQF
v_call: TRBV9
j_call: TRBJ2-1

cdr3_aa: ASSPGTGRETQY
v_call: TRBV18
j_call: TRBJ2-5

cdr3_aa: ASSSQGTEAF
v_call: TRBV18
j_call: TRBJ1-1

cdr3_aa: AWGRNGPKPQH
v_call: TRBV30
j_call: TRBJ1-5

cdr3_aa: ASTVRTGSSNEQF
v_call: TRBV2
j_call: TRBJ2-1

cdr3_aa: ASSPGRSDTQY
v_call: TRBV18
j_call: TRBJ2-3

cdr3_aa: ASSEAGYNNEQF
v_call: TRBV6-1
j_call: TRBJ2-1

cdr3_aa: ASSASDAGGWNEQF
v_call: TRBV9
j_call: TRBJ2-1

cdr3_aa: ASSYSKPGGYT
v_call: TRBV6-5
j_call: TRBJ1-2